A selection of T cell receptor beta chains follows, all from one sample in a study of blood T cell repertoires in COVID-19. Sequencing used immunoSEQ multiplex PCR; TCRdb keeps in-frame clones, though not all of them. The sample has around 300,000 clones, about nine tenths seen once; the top ten hold around 1.1%. Sequencing used PBMCs or T cells enriched from blood (not recorded which). These TCRs come from a woman in her 30s who had recovered from COVID-19. Both conserved end residues are part of each CDR3. A D gene is named only where the DNA matches it firmly. Expanded clones are given a class, and other clones once, few, many or no size at all.

abundance: .
d_gene: TRBD1
v_gene: TRBV14
j_gene: TRBJ1-1
CDR3nt: TGTGCCAGCAGCCCCCATGAGGACAGGTGGAACACTGAAGCTTTCTTT
CDR3aa: CASSPHEDRWNTEAFF

abundance: .
d_gene: .
v_gene: TRBV6-5
j_gene: TRBJ2-7
CDR3nt: TGTGCCAGCAGGCCACAGGGTCTCGAGCAGTACTTC
CDR3aa: CASRPQGLEQYF

abundance: once
d_gene: .
v_gene: TRBV7-8
j_gene: TRBJ2-2
CDR3nt: TGTGCCAGCAGCTTAAAACAGATCACCGGGGAGCTGTTTTTT
CDR3aa: CASSLKQITGELFF

abundance: .
d_gene: .
v_gene: TRBV7-8
j_gene: TRBJ2-7
CDR3nt: TGTGCCAGCAGCTTAGTACACTCCTACGAGCAGTACTTC
CDR3aa: CASSLVHSYEQYF

abundance: .
d_gene: TRBD2
v_gene: TRBV5-1
j_gene: TRBJ2-3
CDR3nt: TGCGCCAGCGTATACCTACCACTAGCGGGAGGGCGGGGAGATACGCAGTATTTT
CDR3aa: CASVYLPLAGGRGDTQYF

abundance: few
d_gene: .
v_gene: TRBV6-6
j_gene: TRBJ2-5
CDR3nt: TGTGCCAGCAGTTCCCGCCTGCGGGACCAAGAGACCCAGTACTTC
CDR3aa: CASSSRLRDQETQYF

abundance: .
d_gene: TRBD2
v_gene: TRBV28
j_gene: TRBJ2-7
CDR3nt: TGTGCCAGCACCACTACACGACTAGCGGGAGTTCCAAACTCCTACGAGCAGTACTTC
CDR3aa: CASTTTRLAGVPNSYEQYF

abundance: once
d_gene: .
v_gene: TRBV4-1
j_gene: TRBJ1-1
CDR3nt: TGCGCCAGCAGCCAAGGGATAGGGGGGAACACTGAAGCTTTCTTT
CDR3aa: CASSQGIGGNTEAFF

abundance: .
d_gene: .
v_gene: TRBV9
j_gene: TRBJ2-5
CDR3nt: TGTGCCAGCAGCGTAGACGGCAAGGGGCTGGAGACCCAGTACTTC
CDR3aa: CASSVDGKGLETQYF

abundance: .
d_gene: .
v_gene: TRBV30
j_gene: TRBJ1-6
CDR3nt: TGTGCCTGGGGCCCCCTGAGAGGAAACAATTCACCCCTCCACTTT
CDR3aa: CAWGPLRGNNSPLHF

abundance: .
d_gene: TRBD2
v_gene: TRBV7-2
j_gene: TRBJ2-7
CDR3nt: TGTGCCAGCAGCGTCTACCCTAGCGGGAGGAGGAACGAGCAGTACTTC
CDR3aa: CASSVYPSGRRNEQYF

abundance: .
d_gene: .
v_gene: TRBV6-6
j_gene: TRBJ2-1
CDR3nt: TGTGCCAGCAGTTACTCGCTGGGGGCGGGTAATGAGCAGTTCTTC
CDR3aa: CASSYSLGAGNEQFF

abundance: .
d_gene: TRBD1
v_gene: TRBV6-4
j_gene: TRBJ1-1
CDR3nt: TGTGCCAGCAGTGACGTACTAAACCTCTCGGGACAGGGGATAGCTTTCTTT
CDR3aa: CASSDVLNLSGQGIAFF

abundance: .
d_gene: TRBD1
v_gene: TRBV9
j_gene: TRBJ1-2
CDR3nt: TGTGCCAGCAGCCCCAGGACAGGGGGTAGTGGCTACACCTTC
CDR3aa: CASSPRTGGSGYTF

abundance: once
d_gene: TRBD2
v_gene: TRBV27
j_gene: TRBJ2-7
CDR3nt: TGTGCCAGCAGTCCCTCGACTAGCGGGCTTTTGGAGCAGTACTTC
CDR3aa: CASSPSTSGLLEQYF

abundance: .
d_gene: .
v_gene: TRBV28
j_gene: TRBJ1-2
CDR3nt: TGTGCCAGCAGTTTCACGGCGGGGGTGTATGGCTACACCTTC
CDR3aa: CASSFTAGVYGYTF

abundance: .
d_gene: .
v_gene: TRBV5-5
j_gene: TRBJ2-3
CDR3nt: TGTGCCAGCAGAAGGGAGACTAGCACAGATACGCAGTATTTT
CDR3aa: CASRRETSTDTQYF

abundance: .
d_gene: .
v_gene: TRBV6-1
j_gene: TRBJ1-3
CDR3nt: TGTGCCAGCAGTGAAACTCGAAACACCATATATTTT
CDR3aa: CASSETRNTIYF

abundance: few
d_gene: TRBD1
v_gene: TRBV27
j_gene: TRBJ2-1
CDR3nt: TGTGCCAGCAGTTTGCAGGGGGTATTCAATGAGCAGTTCTTC
CDR3aa: CASSLQGVFNEQFF

abundance: .
d_gene: TRBD1
v_gene: TRBV6-2/TRBV6-3
j_gene: TRBJ1-1
CDR3nt: TGTGCCAGCAGTTATCGAGGGACAGGGGGTCATTTGGCTGAAGCTTTCTTT
CDR3aa: CASSYRGTGGHLAEAFF

abundance: .
d_gene: .
v_gene: TRBV5-5
j_gene: TRBJ2-7
CDR3nt: TGTGCCAGCAGCTTGAGGCCTAGCGAGCAGTACTTC
CDR3aa: CASSLRPSEQYF

abundance: .
d_gene: TRBD1
v_gene: TRBV19
j_gene: TRBJ2-1
CDR3nt: TGTGCCAGTAGAATTCCGGGACAGGGGTACAATGAGCAGTTCTTC
CDR3aa: CASRIPGQGYNEQFF

abundance: .
d_gene: TRBD2
v_gene: TRBV10-3
j_gene: TRBJ2-2
CDR3nt: TGTGCCATCAGTGGAAGGGTTAGCGGGGTTACGAACACCGGGGAGCTGTTTTTT
CDR3aa: CAISGRVSGVTNTGELFF

abundance: .
d_gene: .
v_gene: TRBV19
j_gene: TRBJ2-7
CDR3nt: TGTGCCAGTAGTAGCGTGAGCTCCTACGAGCAGTACTTC
CDR3aa: CASSSVSSYEQYF

abundance: .
d_gene: .
v_gene: TRBV14
j_gene: TRBJ1-5
CDR3nt: TGTGCCAGCAGCCAAGATGTTGGGCAGGGTGGTCAGCCCCAGCATTTT
CDR3aa: CASSQDVGQGGQPQHF

abundance: .
d_gene: .
v_gene: TRBV7-2
j_gene: TRBJ2-6
CDR3nt: TGTGCCAGCAGCTTAGAAAGCAGGCTCTCTGGGGCCAACGTCCTGACTTTC
CDR3aa: CASSLESRLSGANVLTF